These T cell receptor beta chains were read from a single sample in a study of blood T cell repertoires in COVID-19. Here immunoSEQ multiplex PCR was the method, and the copy in TCRdb shows in-frame clones only, minus some. The sample yields about 140,000 clones, 87% seen once. What was sequenced was PBMCs or T cells enriched from blood (not recorded which). Receptor source: a man aged 60 to 75 who had recovered from COVID-19. Each CDR3 is given with its conserved first and last residue. The D gene is left open where the match is weak. Some rows have no size entry. The others give once, few or many, or a class for an expanded clone.

D	size	V	J	length	CDR3	DNA
TRBD1	NA	TRBV7-9	TRBJ1-5	14	CASSPGQGNQPQHF	TGTGCCAGCAGCCCGGGACAGGGGAATCAGCCCCAGCATTTT
TRBD1	NA	TRBV18	TRBJ1-2	15	CASSFPGQQIYGYTF	TGTGCCAGCTCGTTTCCGGGACAGCAAATTTATGGCTACACCTTC
TRBD1	once	TRBV5-4	TRBJ2-7	12	CASSSGRTGYTF	TGTGCCAGCAGTTCGGGTCGGACAGGCTATACATTC
TRBD1	NA	TRBV6-5	TRBJ2-7	13	CASLQGAMYEQYF	TGTGCCAGCTTACAGGGGGCAATGTACGAGCAGTACTTC
NA	once	TRBV2	TRBJ1-1	13	CASSGDRFSEAFF	TGTGCCAGCAGTGGCGACAGGTTCTCTGAAGCTTTCTTT
TRBD1	few	TRBV28	TRBJ1-1	15	CASSFPGTGNTEAFF	TGTGCCAGCAGTTTCCCCGGGACAGGGAACACTGAAGCTTTCTTT
NA	NA	TRBV10-3	TRBJ1-4	15	CAISESQGTNEKLFF	TGTGCCATCAGTGAGTCCCAGGGAACTAATGAAAAACTGTTTTTT
NA	NA	TRBV2	TRBJ2-2	12	CASRRGTGELFF	TGTGCCAGCAGACGGGGGACCGGGGAGCTGTTTTTT
TRBD2	NA	TRBV24-1	TRBJ2-1	17	CATSDRTSGNFVNEQFF	TGTGCCACCAGTGACAGGACTAGCGGGAATTTTGTTAATGAGCAGTTCTTC
TRBD1	NA	TRBV30	TRBJ1-5	14	CAWRSQGGNQPQHF	TGTGCCTGGAGGTCACAGGGGGGCAATCAGCCCCAGCATTTT
NA	once	TRBV18	TRBJ2-7	16	CASSPLRGDKGYEQYF	TGTGCCAGCTCACCACTCAGAGGGGACAAAGGCTACGAGCAGTACTTC
NA	NA	TRBV28	TRBJ1-1	11	CASSLWAEAFF	TGTGCCAGCAGTTTATGGGCCGAAGCTTTCTTT
NA	NA	TRBV29-1	TRBJ2-3	11	CSAEVTDTQYF	TGCAGCGCAGAGGTTACAGATACGCAGTATTTT
TRBD2	NA	TRBV19	TRBJ2-7	15	CASSMGLAGSYEQYF	TGTGCCAGTAGTATGGGACTAGCGGGCTCCTACGAGCAGTACTTC
TRBD2	NA	TRBV27	TRBJ2-7	14	CASSSGRGSGEQYF	TGTGCCAGCTCTAGCGGGAGGGGGTCTGGGGAGCAGTACTTC
TRBD2	NA	TRBV30	TRBJ2-3	15	CAWSVLASGTDTQYF	TGTGCCTGGAGTGTACTAGCGTCTGGCACAGATACGCAGTATTTT
TRBD1	NA	TRBV2	TRBJ2-7	12	CASTRQGFEQYF	TGTGCCAGCACCAGACAGGGGTTCGAGCAGTACTTC
NA	NA	TRBV11-2	TRBJ1-2	15	CASSLVNPGKDGYTF	TGTGCCAGCAGCTTAGTGAATCCGGGGAAGGATGGCTACACCTTC
TRBD2	NA	TRBV14	TRBJ2-1	14	CASSLNPFSGSGVF	TGTGCCAGCAGCTTAAATCCTTTCAGCGGGAGCGGGGTCTTC
TRBD1	NA	TRBV6-6	TRBJ2-3	16	CASTPRGLGSTDTQYF	TGTGCCAGCACTCCCAGGGGGTTAGGGTCCACAGATACGCAGTATTTT
TRBD1	NA	TRBV5-6	TRBJ1-6	14	CASSYGQGPSPLHF	TGTGCCAGCAGCTATGGACAGGGACCTTCACCCCTCCACTTT
NA	NA	TRBV5-4	TRBJ2-3	11	CASSYLQSQYF	TGTGCCAGCAGCTACCTTCAGTCGCAGTATTTT
TRBD1	NA	TRBV7-8	TRBJ2-2	18	CASSPRLDRGPNTGELFF	TGTGCCAGCAGCCCACGACTCGACAGGGGACCAAACACCGGGGAGCTGTTTTTT
NA	few	TRBV28	TRBJ1-1	12	CASTIGRTEAFF	TGTGCCAGCACCATTGGGAGGACTGAAGCTTTCTTT
NA	NA	TRBV10-3	TRBJ1-6	14	CATSGDSYNSPLHF	TGTGCCACGTCAGGGGACTCCTATAATTCACCCCTCCACTTT
NA	NA	TRBV19	TRBJ1-5	13	CASSDKRGQPQHF	TGTGCCAGTAGTGATAAACGGGGTCAGCCCCAGCATTTT
TRBD2	NA	TRBV9	TRBJ2-1	15	CASSVATTSRDEQFF	TGTGCCAGCAGCGTAGCTACGACTAGCCGGGATGAGCAGTTCTTC
TRBD2	NA	TRBV6-5	TRBJ2-7	14	CASNPQRGIREQYF	TGTGCCAGCAACCCCCAGCGGGGGATCCGCGAGCAGTACTTC
TRBD2	NA	TRBV18	TRBJ2-3	15	CASSPEAGGLSTQYF	TGTGCCAGCTCACCAGAAGCGGGAGGGTTGAGTACGCAGTATTTT
NA	NA	TRBV25-1	TRBJ2-7	14	CASRPRQAAYEQYF	TGTGCCAGCAGACCTCGACAGGCGGCCTACGAGCAGTACTTC
NA	NA	TRBV2	TRBJ2-2	15	CASSRQETNTGELFF	TGTGCCAGCAGCAGACAGGAGACGAACACCGGGGAGCTGTTTTTT
TRBD2	NA	TRBV2	TRBJ2-7	12	CASSELAFEQYF	TGTGCCAGCAGCGAACTAGCGTTCGAGCAGTACTTC